The 12 T cell receptor beta chains presented below share a single source sample, sequenced in a study of cytomegalovirus exposure and HLA in healthy donors. In the PCR, 60 Vbeta and 13 Jbeta primers were used. TCRdb's copy holds only in-frame clones and misses some; the assay was immunoSEQ multiplex PCR. The sample carries 160,000 or so clones, 55% to 75% recorded once. Sample: PBMCs. The receptors derive from a human donor in good health.

The rearrangement joins TRBV9 to TRBJ1-4; 10 nucleotides match TRBD1. This CDR3 is 16 amino acids long. Germline CDR1 reads SGDLS; CDR2 reads YYNGEE. V lost 3 bases, J lost 4 bases, and 6 bases stayed unmatched. The chain's CDR3 is CASSAGRTGGNEKLFF. The CDR3, as DNA: TGTGCCAGCAGCGCCGGAAGGACAGGGGGTAATGAAAAACTGTTTTTT.

The rearrangement uses TRBV9 and TRBJ2-7; tentatively, D is TRBD1 (6 bases). This CDR3 contains 17 residues. V lost 4 bases and J lost 3, with 23 bases in between. The germline CDR1 and CDR2 sequences are SGDLS and YYNGEE. This CDR3 reads CASSRLLGRGQDYEQYF. CDR3 coding DNA: TGTGCCAGCAGCCGGCTTTTGGGCAGGGGCCAAGACTACGAGCAGTACTTC.

V usage is TRBV19 and J usage is TRBJ2-7; 7 positions match TRBD1. Germline-derived CDR1 and CDR2 are LNHDA and SQIVND (reference sequence). The J segment lost 3 bases and the V segment lost 3 bases, leaving 5 bases of the junction unmatched. The CDR3 is 14 residues long. CDR3 DNA: TGTGCCAGTAGTATGTCGGGGACAGACTACGAGCAGTACTTC. It is translated as CASSMSGTDYEQYF.

This clone came up a few times. V and J are TRBV10-3 and TRBJ2-1, with TRBD2 identical over 9 bases. CDR3 length: 17 amino acids. The germline V gene has CDR1 ENHRY and CDR2 SYGVKD. V shed 3 bases, J shed 3 bases, and the junction held 9 bases outside the gene matches. For the CDR3, the DNA is TGTGCCATCAGTGATGGCTCTAGCGGGGCCCTCTACAATGAGCAGTTCTTC. As protein: CAISDGSSGALYNEQFF.

This clone has only a few counts. This rearrangement joins TRBV7-2 to TRBJ1-2; D gene uncertain. In germline, CDR1 is SGHTA, CDR2 FQGNSA. The V end was cut by 1 base, the J end by 8 bases, with 20 bases between. The CDR3 length is 16 residues. CDR3 protein: CASSLGSGSGGPGYTF. The DNA for the CDR3 is TGTGCCAGCAGCTTAGGTTCTGGTAGCGGTGGGCCGGGCTACACCTTC.

This clone was counted once. V is TRBV13 and J is TRBJ2-7; 7 positions match TRBD1. CDR1 PRHDT and CDR2 FYEKMQ come from the germline V gene (reference sequence). J gave up 6 bases and V 5 bases, and 7 bases lay outside the gene matches. The CDR3 totals 13 residues. The CDR3 reads CASSPLGGLEQYF. The CDR3, as DNA: TGTGCCAGCAGCCCCTTAGGGGGCCTCGAGCAGTACTTC.

This clone appeared a few times. V is TRBV6-6 and J is TRBJ1-4, with TRBD1 matching 7 bases. The trim removed 5 bases at V and 3 bases at J, leaving 9 bases unmatched. The germline V gene has CDR1 MNHNY and CDR2 SVGAGI (reference sequence). CDR3 length: 16 residues. The CDR3 spells CASSPLRQGPNEKLFF. CDR3 nucleotides: TGTGCCAGCAGTCCCCTTAGACAGGGACCTAATGAAAAACTGTTTTTT.

This clone turned up a few times. This chain uses TRBV18 with TRBJ2-3, with D perhaps matching TRBD2 (5 bases). V was pared by 3 bases and J by 1 base, with 14 bases between. Germline V gives CDR1 KGHSH, CDR2 LQKENI. The CDR3 covers 16 residues. The CDR3 is CASSPPSSGRTDTQYF. The CDR3 DNA sequence: TGTGCCAGCTCACCCCCCTCCAGCGGCCGCACAGATACGCAGTATTTT.

This clone was counted a few times. A junction boundary mismatches the germline segment, possibly from a read error. The rearrangement links TRBV6-6 to TRBJ2-3, with 7 bases identical to TRBD1. This CDR3 spans 14 amino acids. CDR1 is MNHNY and CDR2 is SVGAGI in the germline V gene (reference sequence). The chain's CDR3 is CASSHTTTGSYQDF. As DNA, the CDR3 is TGTGCCAGCAGCCATACAACGACAGGGAGTTACCAGGATTTT.

As concerns this clone: The junction departs from the called germline gene at one end, perhaps through a read error. J is TRBJ2-5 and V is TRBV7-7; D is uncertain. The CDR3 covers 13 residues. Germline CDR1 reads SSHAT; CDR2 reads FNYEAQ (reference sequence). DNA of the CDR3: TGTGCTAGCAGCTTTGGCTACCAAGAGACCCAGTACTTC. It specifies CASSFGYQETQYF.

The V and J genes are TRBV6-5 and TRBJ2-5, with a tentative D call TRBD2 (6 bases). CDR3 size: 13 residues. Trimming removed 3 bases at V and 4 bases at J, with 9 bases between. The germline V gene encodes CDR1 MNHEY and CDR2 SVGAGI. This CDR3 reads CASSYRRGETQYF. Written as DNA, the CDR3 is TGTGCCAGCAGTTATCGGCGGGGAGAGACCCAGTACTTC.

The chain joins TRBV5-1 to TRBJ2-4; tentatively, D is TRBD1 (5 bases). CDR1 and CDR2 from the germline V gene are SGHRS and YFSETQ. The CDR3 runs to 15 residues. V shed 2 bases and J shed 3 bases, with 12 bases lying between them. The CDR3 loop is CASSFDIQGKNIQYF. CDR3 bases: TGCGCCAGCAGCTTTGATATCCAGGGCAAAAACATTCAGTACTTC.